This TCR beta chain is drawn from a study of T cell changes during pregnancy in multiple sclerosis. TCRdb keeps only in-frame clones here, not all; method: immunoSEQ multiplex PCR. Of around 38,000 clones listed, under 95% are singletons. With 0 bases removed from V and 4 bases from J, the gap between germline ends came to 13 bases. This CDR3 is 16 amino acids long. Germline V CDR1 and CDR2: LGHNA, YSLEER. This sample comprised CD8+ T cells from peripheral blood mononuclear cells, obtained in the third trimester of pregnancy. The TCR was taken from a female donor with multiple sclerosis, enrolled in a pregnancy study. The chain links TRBV4-3 to TRBJ2-1, with D tentatively TRBD1 (7 bases). This chain's CDR3 is CASSQDRGDRYNEQFF. CDR3 DNA: TGCGCCAGCAGCCAAGATCGCGGGGACAGATACAATGAGCAGTTCTTC.